Below, one T cell receptor (beta chain) is given with its context. This sample stems from a study of blood T cells in healthy people across ages. Donors gave 9 to 10 milliliters of peripheral blood apiece. A J-beta primer mix and a sample-barcoded 5' primer were used in a second PCR of roughly 7 to 12 cycles. One entry per CDR3 protein, called by TCRdb with MiXCR from the 5' RACE reads. The top ten hold more than 4% of the sample, which has about 1.5 million distinct CDR3 sequences, roughly 43% seen once. The V and J ends lost 0 bases and 8 bases, in that order; junction bases with no gene match: 6. The CDR3 runs to 14 residues. Looked up from germline, CDR1 is DFQATT and CDR2 is SNEGSKA (reference sequence).

This chain joins TRBV20-1 and TRBJ1-4; TRBD1 matches at 7 bases. Sequencing used blood. This sequence was found in a young woman in good health. Here the CDR3 DNA reads TGCAGTGCTAGAGACCAGGGGGTGTGGGAAAAACTGTTTTTT. Translation gives CSARDQGVWEKLFF.